Below are 5 T cell receptor beta chains sequenced from a single sample in a study of cytomegalovirus exposure and HLA in healthy donors. 13 Jbeta primers and 60 Vbeta primers were used for the PCR. TCRdb keeps only in-frame clones here, not all; method: immunoSEQ multiplex PCR. The table shows some 98,000 clones, with 70% to 85% occurring only once. Sequenced: PBMCs. All receptors come from a human donor in good health.

The rearrangement joins TRBV12-5 to TRBJ2-1; 11 bases line up with TRBD2. V shed 0 bases, J shed 3 bases, and the junction held 1 base outside the gene matches. Germline CDR1 and CDR2: LGHNT and FRNRAP. The length of the CDR3 is 16 residues. The CDR3 sequence is CASGLVTSGSYNEQFF. The CDR3 DNA follows: TGTGCTAGTGGTTTGGTAACTAGCGGGAGCTACAATGAGCAGTTCTTC. Combining the CDR3 with reference TRBV12-5 and TRBJ2-1 gives the whole variable domain DARVTQTPRHKVTEMGQEVTMRCQPILGHNTVFWYRQTMMQGLELLAYFRNRAPLDDSGMPKDRFSAEMPDATLATLKIQPSEPRDSAVYFCASGLVTSGSYNEQFFGPGTRLTVL.

V gene TRBV6-5 combines with J gene TRBJ1-1; D gene uncertain. This CDR3 is built from 12 residues. Germline CDR1 is MNHEY and CDR2 is SVGAGI. The V end was cut by 8 bases, the J end by 1 base, with 8 bases between. CDR3 amino acids: CASVGKNTEAFF. Here the CDR3 DNA reads TGTGCCAGCGTCGGGAAGAACACTGAAGCTTTCTTT.

The V and J genes are TRBV12-5 and TRBJ2-5, with 7 nucleotides matching TRBD1. V was clipped by 0 bases and J by 2 bases; unmatched bases: 9. This CDR3 spans 17 amino acids. From germline, CDR1 is LGHNT and CDR2 FRNRAP. The chain's CDR3 is CASGLVEPGQLQETQYF. CDR3 DNA sequence: TGTGCTAGTGGTTTGGTAGAACCGGGACAGTTGCAAGAGACCCAGTACTTC.

Only a few counts were recorded for this clone. The chain joins TRBV6-5 to TRBJ2-7, with TRBD1 matching 8 bases. This CDR3 is built from 15 residues. Germline V lookup: CDR1 MNHEY, CDR2 SVGAGI. Trimming at V came to 3 bases and at J to 4 bases, leaving 8 bases not matched to a gene. The CDR3 coding sequence is TGTGCCAGCAGTTATCGACAGGGGCCCCCTTACGAGCAGTACTTC. Translating gives CASSYRQGPPYEQYF.

V gene TRBV19 combines with J gene TRBJ2-1, with 10 bases identical to TRBD2. This CDR3 has 15 residues. V lost 3 bases to trimming and J lost 9 bases; unmatched junction nucleotides: 8. Germline values: CDR1 LNHDA, CDR2 SQIVND (reference sequence). The CDR3 loop reads CASSIRGLATVEQFF. The CDR3 DNA reads as TGTGCCAGTAGTATCCGGGGACTAGCGACGGTTGAGCAGTTCTTC.